One sample yielded the 8 T cell receptor beta chains listed below, sequenced in a study of technical replicates of blood from a handful of donors. Profiled with immunoSEQ multiplex PCR; TCRdb holds only in-frame clones, not every one. The sample lists more than 65,000 clones, roughly four fifths occurring once. Sequenced input: PBMCs. These receptors all come from a human donor in good health. Some clones in this sample may be carry-over from other donors' samples.

The chain couples TRBV2 to TRBJ2-1; 9 nucleotides align to TRBD1. The CDR3 contains 17 residues. CDR1 and CDR2 (germline): SNHLY, FYNNEI. V lost 7 bases to trimming and J lost 1 base; unmatched junction nucleotides: 11. CDR3 nucleotide sequence: TGTGCCAGCATCTTTGGGACAGGGCTGAGTTCCTACAATGAGCAGTTCTTC. Translated: CASIFGTGLSSYNEQFF.

About this clone itself: Other DNA sequences from this sample encode an identical CDR3 as well. This chain links TRBV4-3 with TRBJ2-1; TRBD2 matches 11 bases. Germline assignment: CDR1 LGHNA and CDR2 YSLEER. V shed 6 bases, J shed 2 bases, and the junction held 3 bases outside the gene matches. The CDR3 is 15 amino acids. The CDR3 is CASSQTSGAYNEQFF. DNA of the CDR3: TGCGCCAGCAGTCAGACTAGCGGGGCCTACAATGAGCAGTTCTTC.

V and J are TRBV27 and TRBJ1-1, with 9 nucleotides matching TRBD1. The CDR3 spans 16 residues. The junction had 13 bases not matched to a gene; V was cut back by 5 bases and J by 6 bases. CDR1 and CDR2 from the germline V gene are MNHEY and SMNVEV (reference sequence). The DNA of the CDR3 is TGTGCCAGCAGTCCCTTGCTAGGACAGGGGATCTCTGAAGCTTTCTTT. It specifies CASSPLLGQGISEAFF.

This clone came up once. CDR3 sequence reads: CASSLQPAGGTDTQYF. The CDR3 coding sequence is TGTGCCAGCAGTCTACAGCCAGCGGGGGGCACAGATACGCAGTATTTT. The chain is built from TRBV7-8 and TRBJ2-3; the match to TRBD2 covers 8 bases. The CDR3 contains 16 residues. CDR1 is SGHVS and CDR2 is FQNEAQ in the germline V gene. With V trimmed by 6 bases and J by 1 base, 9 bases remained unmatched.

The chain couples TRBV6-5 to TRBJ2-3; a possible D gene is TRBD2 (6 bases). V lost 0 bases and J lost 6, with 13 bases in between. This CDR3 is built from 15 residues. CDR1 and CDR2 (germline): MNHEY, SVGAGI. CDR3 sequence reads: CASSYSTAAGDTQYF. The CDR3 bases are TGTGCCAGCAGTTACTCGACCGCTGCGGGGGATACGCAGTATTTT.

The chain has TRBV7-8 and TRBJ2-5; 7 bases fit TRBD2. This CDR3 is built from 15 residues. The ends lost 3 bases at V and 5 bases at J; junction bases unmatched: 9. The germline gives CDR1 SGHVS, CDR2 FQNEAQ. The CDR3, as DNA: TGTGCCAGCAGCTTGAGGGAGGGCCGAAGGGAGACCCAGTACTTC. It is translated as CASSLREGRRETQYF.

This clone was observed a single time. The chain employs TRBV7-2 and TRBJ2-5; perhaps TRBD2 as D (5 bases). V was shortened by 5 bases and J by 1 base, with 11 bases between the two germline ends. The germline V gene has CDR1 SGHTA and CDR2 FQGNSA. The CDR3 has 14 residues. The CDR3 nucleotides are TGTGCCAGCAGCGGTGGCCGGGGCCAAGAGACCCAGTACTTC. It is translated as CASSGGRGQETQYF.

This rearrangement joins TRBV15 to TRBJ2-2, with D possibly matching TRBD1 (6 bases). The CDR3 has 18 residues. Germline values: CDR1 LNHNV, CDR2 YYDKDF (reference sequence). V was pared by 7 bases and J by 0 bases, with 21 bases between. CDR3 amino acids: CATNREPFGTSNTGELFF. As DNA, the CDR3 is TGTGCCACCAACAGGGAACCATTCGGGACATCGAACACCGGGGAGCTGTTTTTT.